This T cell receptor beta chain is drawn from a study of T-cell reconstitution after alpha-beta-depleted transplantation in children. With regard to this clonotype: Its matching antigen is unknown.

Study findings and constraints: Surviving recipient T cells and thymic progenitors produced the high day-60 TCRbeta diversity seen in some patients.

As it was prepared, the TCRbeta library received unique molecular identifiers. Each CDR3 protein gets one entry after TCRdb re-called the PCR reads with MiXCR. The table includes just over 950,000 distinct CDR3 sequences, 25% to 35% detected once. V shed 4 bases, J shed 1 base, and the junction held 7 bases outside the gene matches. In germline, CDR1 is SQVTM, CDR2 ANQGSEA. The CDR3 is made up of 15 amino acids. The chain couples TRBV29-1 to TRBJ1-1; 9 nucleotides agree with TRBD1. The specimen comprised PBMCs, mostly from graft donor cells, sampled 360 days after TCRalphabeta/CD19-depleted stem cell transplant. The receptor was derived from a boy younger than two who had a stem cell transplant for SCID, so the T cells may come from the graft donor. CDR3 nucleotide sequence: TGCAGCGTTGGAATAAGGGACAGGGCGAACACTGAAGCTTTCTTT. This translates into CSVGIRDRANTEAFF. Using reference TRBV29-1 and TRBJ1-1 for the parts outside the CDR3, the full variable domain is SAVISQKPSRDICQRGTSLTIQCQVDSQVTMMFWYRQQPGQSLTLIATANQGSEATYESGFVIDKFPISRPNLTFSTLTVSNMSPEDSSIYLCSVGIRDRANTEAFFGQGTRLTVV.